The rows below give T cell receptor beta chains drawn from one sample of a study of blood T cell repertoires in COVID-19. This table comes from immunoSEQ multiplex PCR, and its TCRdb copy is limited to in-frame clones, with some not included. The sample lists 150,000 to 250,000 clones, about 80% occurring once. What was sequenced was PBMCs or T cells enriched from blood (not recorded which). All receptors come from a man aged 35 to 55 who had recovered from COVID-19. The CDR3 runs from the conserved cysteine through the conserved F or W. The D gene is left open where the match is weak. Clone size is not always given. Where it is, it says once, few, many or a class for expanded clones.

TRBJ1-5,TRBV2,few,NA,CASLRDRNSNQPQHF,TGTGCCAGCCTAAGAGACAGGAATAGCAATCAGCCCCAGCATTTT
TRBJ1-2,TRBV5-4,NA,NA,CASSSGLNYGYTF,TGTGCCAGCAGCTCCGGACTGAACTATGGCTACACCTTC
TRBJ1-4,TRBV6-5,NA,NA,CASSYTASTTNEKLFF,TGTGCCAGCAGTTACACTGCTTCTACAACTAATGAAAAACTGTTTTTT
TRBJ1-6,TRBV27,NA,NA,CASRLSARLYNSPLHF,TGTGCCAGCAGACTGTCGGCGCGGCTTTATAATTCACCCCTCCACTTT
TRBJ1-1,TRBV30,NA,NA,CAWTPSGREPGGAFF,TGTGCCTGGACCCCCTCCGGACGGGAACCTGGTGGGGCTTTCTTT
TRBJ1-1,TRBV7-9,NA,NA,CASPPILGVPNTEAFF,TGTGCCAGCCCCCCCATATTAGGGGTCCCGAACACTGAAGCTTTCTTT
TRBJ1-6,TRBV11-2,NA,NA,CASSLEPENSPLHF,TGTGCCAGCAGCTTAGAACCGGAGAATTCACCCCTCCACTTT
TRBJ2-3,TRBV5-1,NA,NA,CASSFQGATDTQYF,TGCGCCAGCAGCTTCCAAGGGGCTACAGATACGCAGTATTTT
TRBJ1-6,TRBV2,NA,NA,CASSEGRGSVSPLHF,TGTGCCAGCAGTGAAGGACGGGGGAGCGTTTCACCCCTCCACTTT
TRBJ2-7,TRBV7-2,NA,TRBD1,CASSFRQGEAYEQYF,TGTGCCAGCAGCTTCAGACAGGGAGAAGCCTACGAGCAGTACTTC
TRBJ2-7,TRBV6-5,few,TRBD1,CASTGGANGYEQYF,TGTGCCAGTACAGGGGGCGCGAATGGCTACGAGCAGTACTTC
TRBJ1-2,TRBV6-1,NA,NA,CASSEAVRNYGYTF,TGTGCCAGCAGTGAAGCTGTCAGAAACTATGGCTACACCTTC
TRBJ1-2,TRBV6-5,NA,NA,CASARRTLNYGYTF,TGTGCCAGCGCCAGGCGCACCCTTAACTATGGCTACACCTTC
TRBJ1-1,TRBV27,NA,TRBD1,CASRRTGSTEAFF,TGTGCCAGCAGGCGGACAGGTTCCACTGAAGCTTTCTTT
TRBJ1-4,TRBV5-1,NA,TRBD1,CASSLQLGTAATTNEKLFF,TGCGCCAGCAGCTTGCAATTGGGGACAGCGGCTACAACTAATGAAAAACTGTTTTTT